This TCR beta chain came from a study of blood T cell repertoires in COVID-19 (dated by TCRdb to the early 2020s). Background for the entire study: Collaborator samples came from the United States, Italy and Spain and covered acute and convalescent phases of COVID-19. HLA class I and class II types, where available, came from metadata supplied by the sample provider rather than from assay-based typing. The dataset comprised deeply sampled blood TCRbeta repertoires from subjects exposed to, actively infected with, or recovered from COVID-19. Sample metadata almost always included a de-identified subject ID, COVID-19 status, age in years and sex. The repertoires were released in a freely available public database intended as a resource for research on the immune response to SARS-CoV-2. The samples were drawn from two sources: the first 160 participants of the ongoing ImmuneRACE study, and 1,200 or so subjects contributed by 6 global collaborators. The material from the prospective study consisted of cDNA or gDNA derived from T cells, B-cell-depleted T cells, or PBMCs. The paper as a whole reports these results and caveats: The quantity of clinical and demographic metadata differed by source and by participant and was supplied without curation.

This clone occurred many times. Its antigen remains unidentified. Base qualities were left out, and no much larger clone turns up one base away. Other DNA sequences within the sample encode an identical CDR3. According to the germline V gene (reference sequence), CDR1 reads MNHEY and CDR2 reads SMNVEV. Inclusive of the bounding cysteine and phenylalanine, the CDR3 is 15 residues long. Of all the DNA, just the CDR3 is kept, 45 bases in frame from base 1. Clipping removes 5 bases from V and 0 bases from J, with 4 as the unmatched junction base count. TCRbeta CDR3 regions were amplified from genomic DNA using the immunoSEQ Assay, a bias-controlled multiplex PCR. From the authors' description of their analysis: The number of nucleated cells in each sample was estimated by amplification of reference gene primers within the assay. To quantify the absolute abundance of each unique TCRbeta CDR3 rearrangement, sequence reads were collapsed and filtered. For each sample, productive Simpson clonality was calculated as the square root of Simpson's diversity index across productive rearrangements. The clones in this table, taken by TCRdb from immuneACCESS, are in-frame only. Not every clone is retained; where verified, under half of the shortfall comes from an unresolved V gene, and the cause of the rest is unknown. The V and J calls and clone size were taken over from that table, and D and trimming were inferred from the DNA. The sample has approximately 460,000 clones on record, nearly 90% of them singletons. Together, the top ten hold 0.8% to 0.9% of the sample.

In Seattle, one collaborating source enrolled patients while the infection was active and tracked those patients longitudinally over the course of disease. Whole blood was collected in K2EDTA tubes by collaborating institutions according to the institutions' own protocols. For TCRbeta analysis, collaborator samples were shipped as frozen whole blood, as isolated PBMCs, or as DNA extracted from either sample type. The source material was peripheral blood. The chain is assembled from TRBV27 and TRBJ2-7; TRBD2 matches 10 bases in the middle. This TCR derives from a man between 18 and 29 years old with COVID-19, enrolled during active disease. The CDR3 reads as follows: CASSRTSGTSYEQYF. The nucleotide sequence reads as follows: TGTGCCAGCAGTCGGACTAGCGGCACCTCCTACGAGCAGTACTTC.